This is a list of T cell receptor beta chains from one sample in a study of T cell responses to AZD1222 COVID-19 vaccine. This table comes from immunoSEQ multiplex PCR, and its TCRdb copy is limited to in-frame clones, with some not included. This repertoire shows about 110,000 clones, about 90% found once; its top ten account for over 6.5%. This material consisted of peripheral blood, taken on day 0 of AZD1222 vaccination. Receptor source: an adult in good health. CDR3s include the opening cysteine and the closing phenylalanine or tryptophan. The D gene is left open where the match is weak. Expanded clones are given a class, and other clones once, few, many or no size at all.

d_call: .; j_call: TRBJ2-7; v_call: TRBV27; clone_size: .; cdr3_nt: TGTGCCAGCAGACAGGGACTTACCCTCTCCTACGAGCAGTACTTC; cdr3_aa: CASRQGLTLSYEQYF
d_call: TRBD1; j_call: TRBJ2-7; v_call: TRBV27; clone_size: few; cdr3_nt: TGTGCCAGCAGTTTAGACGGGACAGAAGAGCAGTACTTC; cdr3_aa: CASSLDGTEEQYF
d_call: TRBD2; j_call: TRBJ2-3; v_call: TRBV24-1; clone_size: .; cdr3_nt: TGTGCCACCAGTGATTTGCAGGGGACTAGCGGTTCAGATACGCAGTATTTT; cdr3_aa: CATSDLQGTSGSDTQYF
d_call: TRBD2; j_call: TRBJ2-2; v_call: TRBV10-1; clone_size: .; cdr3_nt: TGCGCCAGCAGTTGGACTAGAACCGGGGAGCTGTTTTTT; cdr3_aa: CASSWTRTGELFF
d_call: .; j_call: TRBJ1-4; v_call: TRBV6-5; clone_size: .; cdr3_nt: TGTGCCAGCAGCCCCGGACGGGGAAAACTGTTTTTT; cdr3_aa: CASSPGRGKLFF
d_call: .; j_call: TRBJ2-2; v_call: TRBV9; clone_size: .; cdr3_nt: TGTGCCAGCAACGATGCCCGGGACTTTAACACCGGGGAGCTGTTTTTT; cdr3_aa: CASNDARDFNTGELFF
d_call: .; j_call: TRBJ1-3; v_call: TRBV28; clone_size: once; cdr3_nt: TGTGCCAGCCGTAGGGCCTCTGGAAACACCATATATTTT; cdr3_aa: CASRRASGNTIYF
d_call: .; j_call: TRBJ2-1; v_call: TRBV7-9; clone_size: .; cdr3_nt: TGTGCCAGCAGGGGCGGGGTAGGGTCCTACAATGAGCAGTTCTTC; cdr3_aa: CASRGGVGSYNEQFF
d_call: TRBD2; j_call: TRBJ2-1; v_call: TRBV7-8; clone_size: .; cdr3_nt: TGTGCCAGCAGCTCAACTCGACTAGCGGCCGATGAGCAGTTCTTC; cdr3_aa: CASSSTRLAADEQFF
d_call: .; j_call: TRBJ1-1; v_call: TRBV5-6; clone_size: .; cdr3_nt: TGTGCCAGCAGTTGGGAGAGGACTGAAGCTTTCTTT; cdr3_aa: CASSWERTEAFF